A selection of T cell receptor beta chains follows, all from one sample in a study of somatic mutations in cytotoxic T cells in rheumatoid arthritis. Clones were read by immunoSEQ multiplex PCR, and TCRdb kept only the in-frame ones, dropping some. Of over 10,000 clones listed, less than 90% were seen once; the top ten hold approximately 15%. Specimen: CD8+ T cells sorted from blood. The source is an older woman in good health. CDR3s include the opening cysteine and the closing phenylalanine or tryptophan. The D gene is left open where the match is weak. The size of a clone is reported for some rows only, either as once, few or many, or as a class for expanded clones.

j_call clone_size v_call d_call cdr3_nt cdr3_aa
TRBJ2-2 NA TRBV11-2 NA TGTGCCAGCAGCTTAGGACTCTCGGTAGAGCCCGGGGAGCTGTTTTTT CASSLGLSVEPGELFF
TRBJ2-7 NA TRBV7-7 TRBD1 TGTGCTAGCAGCCTTTCCAGGGGGTCGGAGCAGTACTTC CASSLSRGSEQYF
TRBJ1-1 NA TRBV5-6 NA TGTGCCAGCAGCTTGGGAGCGGCCGGGACAAGGTTTGAAGCTTTCTTT CASSLGAAGTRFEAFF
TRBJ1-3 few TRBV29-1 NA TGCAGCGTTGTAGACCCGGGAACTGGAAACACCATATATTTT CSVVDPGTGNTIYF
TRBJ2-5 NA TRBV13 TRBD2 TGTGCCAGCAGCCGGACTAGCGCATCAGAGACCCAGTACTTC CASSRTSASETQYF
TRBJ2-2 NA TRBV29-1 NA TGCAGCGTTGGGCCTAGTTCGGTTACCGGGGAGCTGTTTTTT CSVGPSSVTGELFF
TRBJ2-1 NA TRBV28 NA TGTGCCAGCACCCCGTCCCCGAGAGAGCAGTTCTTC CASTPSPREQFF
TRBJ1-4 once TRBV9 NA TGTGCCAGCAGCCAATCCGGGAGGGAAGCAACTAATGAAAAACTGTTTTTT CASSQSGREATNEKLFF
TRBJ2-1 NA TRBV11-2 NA TGTGCCAGCAGCTTAGCAGGGGCCTGGGATGAGCAGTTCTTC CASSLAGAWDEQFF
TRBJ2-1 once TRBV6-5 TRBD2 TGTGCCAGCAGTGATGGTAGCGGGGGGGATGAGCAGTTCTTC CASSDGSGGDEQFF
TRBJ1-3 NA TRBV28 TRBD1 TGTGCCAGCAGTTTAAACAGGGGGATTCTAAACTCAGGAAACACCATATATTTT CASSLNRGILNSGNTIYF
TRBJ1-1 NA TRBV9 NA TGTGCCAGCAGCGTAGATCCCGGGAGAAGCATGAACACTGAAGCTTTCTTT CASSVDPGRSMNTEAFF
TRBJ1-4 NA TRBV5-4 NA TGTGCCAGCAGCATGGATGCAGGGGACGAAAAACTGTTTTTT CASSMDAGDEKLFF
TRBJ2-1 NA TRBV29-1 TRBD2 TGCAGCGCGGCGGGGACTAGCGCCTACAATGAGCAGTTCTTC CSAAGTSAYNEQFF
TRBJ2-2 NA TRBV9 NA TGTGCCAGCAGCCTGTACACCGGGGAGCTGTTTTTT CASSLYTGELFF